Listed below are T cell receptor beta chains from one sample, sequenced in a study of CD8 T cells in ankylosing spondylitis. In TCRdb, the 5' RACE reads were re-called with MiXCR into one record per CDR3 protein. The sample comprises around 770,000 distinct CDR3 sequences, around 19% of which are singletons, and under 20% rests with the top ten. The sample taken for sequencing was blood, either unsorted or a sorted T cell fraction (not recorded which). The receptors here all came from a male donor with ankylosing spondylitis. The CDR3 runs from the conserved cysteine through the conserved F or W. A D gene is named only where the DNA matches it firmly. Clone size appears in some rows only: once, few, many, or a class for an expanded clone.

CASSPPVTVLTGELFF | TGTGCCAGCTCACCACCCGTGACCGTCCTCACCGGGGAGCTGTTTTTT | . | 16 | TRBJ2-2 | few | TRBV18
CASEGTRARPDQPQHF | TGTGCCAGCGAGGGGACCAGGGCACGTCCAGATCAGCCCCAGCATTTT | . | 16 | TRBJ1-5 | . | TRBV12-3/TRBV12-4
CASSFGLPYEQYF | TGTGCCAGCAGTTTTGGCTTACCCTACGAGCAGTACTTC | . | 13 | TRBJ2-7 | many | TRBV12-3/TRBV12-4
CAWSVHGERADTQYF | TGTGCCTGGAGTGTACACGGGGAGCGGGCAGATACGCAGTATTTT | . | 15 | TRBJ2-3 | . | TRBV30
CASSPTIAGSTDTQYF | TGTGCCAGCTCACCAACGATAGCGGGAAGCACAGATACGCAGTATTTT | TRBD2 | 16 | TRBJ2-3 | few | TRBV18
CASSTMTQETQYF | TGTGCCAGCAGTACCATGACCCAAGAGACCCAGTACTTC | . | 13 | TRBJ2-5 | few | TRBV5-6
CASSYKAPSNQPQHF | TGTGCCAGCAGTTACAAGGCCCCGAGCAATCAGCCCCAGCATTTT | . | 15 | TRBJ1-5 | . | TRBV6-5
CASSSSLHSNQPQHF | TGTGCCAGCAGTTCGAGTCTCCATAGCAATCAGCCCCAGCATTTT | . | 15 | TRBJ1-5 | . | TRBV12-3/TRBV12-4
CAIAGTGDSPLHF | TGTGCCATCGCCGGGACAGGGGATTCACCCCTCCACTTT | TRBD1 | 13 | TRBJ1-6 | few | TRBV10-3
CASSSGPSGNTIYF | TGTGCCAGCAGCTCGGGCCCCTCTGGAAACACCATATATTTT | . | 14 | TRBJ1-3 | few | TRBV28
CASRARDAPHEQYF | TGTGCCAGCAGGGCCAGGGACGCCCCACACGAGCAGTACTTC | . | 14 | TRBJ2-7 | . | TRBV2
CASSLAPRGGREQYF | TGTGCCAGCAGTTTAGCTCCCCGGGGGGGGCGCGAGCAGTACTTC | TRBD2 | 15 | TRBJ2-7 | few | TRBV12-3/TRBV12-4
CASSLGDTGYNSPLHF | TGTGCCAGCAGTTTAGGGGATACAGGGTATAATTCACCCCTCCACTTT | . | 16 | TRBJ1-6 | . | TRBV28
CSAPGLNSYNEQFF | TGCAGTGCCCCCGGACTCAACTCCTACAATGAGCAGTTCTTC | . | 14 | TRBJ2-1 | . | TRBV20-1
CAWSVQSGSSYGYTF | TGTGCCTGGAGTGTACAATCGGGGAGTAGCTATGGCTACACCTTC | . | 15 | TRBJ1-2 | few | TRBV30
CASSPRDSGANTIYF | TGTGCCAGCAGTCCAAGGGACAGCGGGGCGAACACCATATATTTT | TRBD1 | 15 | TRBJ1-3 | . | TRBV12-3/TRBV12-4